This is a list of T cell receptor beta chains from one sample in a study of cytomegalovirus exposure and HLA in healthy donors. Profiled with immunoSEQ multiplex PCR; TCRdb holds only in-frame clones, not every one. The sample comprises around 200,000 clones, about 79% of which are singletons, and roughly 1.9% rests with the top ten. The sequenced sample was PBMCs. Receptors were obtained from a male donor in good health and CMV-seronegative. Both conserved end residues are part of each CDR3. The order of the fields is CDR3 length, D gene, V gene, clone size, J gene, CDR3 protein, CDR3 DNA. The D gene is left open where the match is weak. Part of the rows lack a size; the others show once, few, many or a class for expanded clones.

13,-,TRBV6-1,-,TRBJ2-5,CASSEVFQETQYF,TGTGCCAGCAGTGAAGTATTTCAAGAGACCCAGTACTTC
16,-,TRBV5-1,few,TRBJ2-1,CASSLDRQSSYNEQFF,TGCGCCAGCAGCTTGGACAGGCAGAGCTCCTACAATGAGCAGTTCTTC
15,TRBD2,TRBV7-3,-,TRBJ2-3,CASSLAGGPVDTQYF,TGTGCCAGCAGCTTAGCGGGGGGGCCTGTTGATACGCAGTATTTT
14,-,TRBV28,-,TRBJ2-4,CASSLTGSENIQYF,TGTGCCAGCAGTTTAACAGGGAGTGAAAACATTCAGTACTTC
14,-,TRBV6-6,-,TRBJ2-4,CASSYSRGWGIQYF,TGTGCCAGCAGTTACTCAAGGGGGTGGGGCATTCAGTACTTC
16,-,TRBV2,-,TRBJ1-6,CASSVKAGAENSPLHF,TGTGCCAGCAGTGTTAAGGCAGGGGCGGAAAATTCACCCCTCCACTTT
15,TRBD1,TRBV10-3,-,TRBJ2-4,CAISDRDRETNIQYF,TGTGCCATCAGTGACCGGGACAGGGAAACAAACATTCAGTACTTC
14,TRBD1,TRBV4-3,-,TRBJ2-7,CASSHPGQGAEQYF,TGCGCCAGCAGCCACCCCGGACAGGGAGCCGAGCAGTACTTC
15,TRBD2,TRBV13,-,TRBJ2-3,CASSIGREGVDTQYF,TGTGCCAGCAGCATCGGGCGGGAGGGGGTAGATACGCAGTATTTT
18,TRBD2,TRBV2,-,TRBJ2-3,CASSPGGGGPHSTDTQYF,TGTGCCAGCAGCCCCGGGGGCGGGGGGCCACATAGCACAGATACGCAGTATTTT
18,TRBD1,TRBV19,-,TRBJ1-5,CASSIRTGGLVNNQPQHF,TGTGCCAGTAGTATTCGGACAGGGGGCCTAGTGAACAATCAGCCCCAGCATTTT
12,-,TRBV7-9,-,TRBJ2-3,CASSQTTDTQYF,TGTGCCAGCAGCCAGACTACCGATACGCAGTATTTT
18,TRBD2,TRBV13,-,TRBJ2-5,CASSFRLAGTLVQETQYF,TGTGCCAGCAGCTTTAGACTAGCGGGGACACTAGTTCAAGAGACCCAGTACTTC